These 29 T cell receptor beta chains were sequenced from one sample in a study of T cell responses to AZD1222 COVID-19 vaccine. Sequencing was performed with immunoSEQ multiplex PCR; in TCRdb, only in-frame clones are kept and a portion is missing. The table shows 110,000 to 150,000 clones, with 80% to 90% occurring only once. The sample in question was peripheral blood, obtained on day 0 of AZD1222 vaccination. The source is an adult in good health.

The CDR3 reads CAINRGQGVYGYTF. The CDR3 coding sequence is TGTGCCATCAACCGGGGACAGGGGGTTTATGGCTACACCTTC. The chain employs TRBV10-3 and TRBJ1-2; TRBD1 matches at 11 bases. CDR3 length: 14 amino acids. Per the germline V gene, CDR1 is ENHRY and CDR2 is SYGVKD. V was clipped by 7 bases and J by 5 bases; unmatched bases: 6.

This chain joins TRBV3-1 (or the pseudogene TRBV3-2) and TRBJ1-2; D call uncertain. The CDR3 length is 16 residues. Germline V gene sequence: CDR1 LGHDT, CDR2 YNNKEL (reference sequence). V was clipped by 0 bases and J by 6 bases, with 17 bases between them. The CDR3 DNA reads TGTGCCAGCAGCCAAGATTTTCTGGCCGCCCGGGATGGCTACACCTTC. This gives the protein CASSQDFLAARDGYTF.

The chain employs TRBV19 and TRBJ2-1; D is possibly TRBD1 or TRBD2 (5 bases each). In germline, CDR1 is LNHDA, CDR2 SQIVND (reference sequence). Trimming removed 3 bases from V and 8 bases from J, with 23 bases in between. The CDR3 length is 17 residues. The CDR3 loop is CASSIHTRDSQGDEQFF. As DNA, the CDR3 is TGTGCCAGTAGTATTCATACACGGGATTCCCAGGGCGATGAGCAGTTCTTC.

The chain links TRBV24-1 to TRBJ1-5; D is perhaps TRBD1 (5 bases). From germline, CDR1 is KGHDR and CDR2 SFDVKD. Between the trimmed V and J ends, which lost 8 bases and 0 bases, there was a span of 22 bases. The CDR3 is 18 amino acids. The CDR3: CATNSGDGSGYSNQPQHF. The CDR3 DNA reads as TGTGCCACCAACAGCGGGGACGGATCGGGGTATAGCAATCAGCCCCAGCATTTT.

The rearrangement joins TRBV6-5 to TRBJ1-4; 8 nucleotides line up with TRBD1. V lost 5 bases to trimming and J lost 5 bases; unmatched junction nucleotides: 7. The germline gives CDR1 MNHEY, CDR2 SVGAGI. CDR3 length equals 15 residues. The CDR3 coding sequence is TGTGCCAGCAGTACAACAGGGGGACCGAATGAAAAACTGTTTTTT. Amino acids: CASSTTGGPNEKLFF.

This sequence joins TRBV3-1 (or the pseudogene TRBV3-2) and TRBJ2-1, with 14 positions matching TRBD2. With 2 bases clipped from V and 5 bases from J, the junction kept 5 bases outside the gene matches. Germline V lookup: CDR1 LGHDT, CDR2 YNNKEL (reference sequence). The CDR3 contains 17 residues. The CDR3 loop reads CASSQPRGLAGDNEQFF. CDR3 nucleotides: TGTGCCAGCAGCCAACCTAGGGGACTAGCGGGAGACAATGAGCAGTTCTTC.

The chain has TRBV28 and TRBJ2-5; D unclear. This CDR3 contains 15 residues. CDR1 and CDR2 from the germline V gene are MDHEN and SYDVKM. V was trimmed by 6 bases and J by 5 bases, leaving 19 bases between them. Here the CDR3 reads CASSSPTGRGETQYF. The CDR3 DNA is TGTGCCAGCAGCAGCCCGACGGGCAGAGGCGAGACCCAGTACTTC. The whole variable domain, remainder taken from reference TRBV28 and TRBJ2-5, is DVKVTQSSRYLVKRTGEKVFLECVQDMDHENMFWYRQDPGLGLRLIYFSYDVKMKEKGDIPEGYSVSREKKERFSLILESASTNQTSMYLCASSSPTGRGETQYFGPGTRLLVL.

V is TRBV6-1 and J is TRBJ1-1; tentatively, D is TRBD1 (5 bases). The V gene lost 1 base and the J gene lost 5 bases, with 20 bases spanning the gap. Germline CDR1 and CDR2: MNHNS and SASEGT. This CDR3 is 17 amino acids long. The CDR3 loop reads CASSEGFGGGGVTEAFF. As DNA, the CDR3 is TGTGCCAGCAGTGAAGGGTTCGGCGGGGGAGGGGTGACTGAAGCTTTCTTT.

This chain connects TRBV28 to TRBJ2-7; no reliable D call. The CDR3 runs 12 residues. Trimming pared 6 bases from V and 2 bases from J, leaving 8 bases between. Germline CDR1 is MDHEN and CDR2 is SYDVKM. In nucleotides, the CDR3 is TGTGCCAGCAGACAACCTACCTACGAGCAGTACTTC. Amino acids: CASRQPTYEQYF.

This chain connects TRBV3-1 (or the pseudogene TRBV3-2) to TRBJ2-2; D call uncertain. V lost 2 bases and J lost 4, with 11 bases in between. This CDR3 is built from 15 residues. From germline, CDR1 is LGHDT and CDR2 YNNKEL (reference sequence). The CDR3 spells CASSQRVGITGELFF. CDR3 nucleotide sequence: TGTGCCAGCAGCCAACGGGTGGGGATCACCGGGGAGCTGTTTTTT.

The sample holds many counts of this clone. The chain uses TRBV4-1 and TRBJ2-5, with D perhaps TRBD1 (6 bases). Germline CDR1 reads MGHRA; CDR2 reads YSYEKL. The ends were cut back, 0 bases at V and 5 bases at J, with 13 bases in the middle. This CDR3 has 15 amino acids. This chain's CDR3 is CASSQDRDTAETQYF. The CDR3 region has the DNA TGCGCCAGCAGCCAAGACCGGGACACAGCGGAGACCCAGTACTTC.

The gene calls are TRBV5-1 and TRBJ1-5; no reliable D call. Germline V lookup: CDR1 SGHRS, CDR2 YFSETQ. CDR3 length: 14 amino acids. Trimming removed 0 bases at V and 4 bases at J, with 8 bases between. In DNA form, the CDR3 reads TGCGCCAGCAGCTTGGGGCCCGATAATCAGCCCCAGCATTTT. It specifies CASSLGPDNQPQHF.

The rearrangement uses TRBV6-1 and TRBJ2-7; D perhaps matches TRBD2 (6 bases). The CDR3 contains 13 residues. The germline V gene has CDR1 MNHNS and CDR2 SASEGT. The ends were cut back, 8 bases at V and 2 bases at J, with 13 bases in the middle. CDR3 protein: CASGGLVTYEQYF. The CDR3 DNA reads TGTGCCAGCGGGGGACTGGTCACCTACGAGCAGTACTTC.

The V and J genes are TRBV27 and TRBJ1-5; possible D gene TRBD1, 6 bases. The V gene's germline CDR1 is MNHEY and CDR2 SMNVEV (reference sequence). This CDR3 comprises 15 residues. The germline V and J ends were trimmed by 6 bases and 11 bases, with 23 bases remaining between them. CDR3 nucleotide sequence: TGTGCCAGCAGGAACAGACAGGACCTGGGGGGGACCCAGCATTTT. Translated, it gives CASRNRQDLGGTQHF.

CDR3 in DNA: TGTGCCAGCAGCCAAGATTGGGGGGTAGGGGCCTACGAGCAGTACTTC. Amino acids: CASSQDWGVGAYEQYF. The chain is built from TRBV14 and TRBJ2-7, with D perhaps TRBD2 (6 bases). CDR3 length equals 16 residues. The germline CDR1 and CDR2 sequences are SGHDN and FVKESK. The V and J ends lost 0 bases and 2 bases respectively, with 14 bases between them.

A note on this clone: This specimen includes other DNA sequences encoding the same CDR3. The CDR3 sequence is CASSSVNTEAFF. The CDR3 DNA reads as TGTGCCAGCAGTTCGGTGAACACTGAAGCTTTCTTT. This chain links TRBV28 with TRBJ1-1; D remains ambiguous. The CDR3 spans 12 residues. Germline CDR1 MDHEN, CDR2 SYDVKM. V lost 4 bases, J lost 0 bases, and 3 bases lay in between.

Only a few counts were recorded for this clone. The chain combines TRBV7-3 with TRBJ1-4; the D gene is possibly TRBD1 (5 bases). In germline, CDR1 is SGHTA, CDR2 FQGTGA. The CDR3 extends over 13 amino acids. V lost 9 bases and J 5 bases, leaving 13 bases between the germline ends. Here the CDR3 reads CARAGAVNEKLFF. The CDR3 nucleotides read TGTGCCAGGGCCGGGGCCGTGAATGAAAAACTGTTTTTT.

The rearrangement uses TRBV2 and TRBJ1-2; D gene uncertain. V lost 3 bases to trimming and J lost 8 bases, with 7 bases between them. The CDR3 spans 11 residues. CDR1 is SNHLY and CDR2 is FYNNEI in the germline V gene. The CDR3 bases are TGTGCCAGCAGTGATGAATTCGGCTACACCTTC. This translates into CASSDEFGYTF.

The V and J genes are TRBV6-5 and TRBJ1-1, with unresolved D. CDR1 and CDR2 (germline): MNHEY, SVGAGI. Trimming removed 2 bases from V and 1 base from J, with 11 bases in between. The CDR3 totals 15 residues. This chain's CDR3 is CASSYAQRSNTEAFF. The DNA of the CDR3 is TGTGCCAGCAGTTACGCCCAACGGTCGAACACTGAAGCTTTCTTT.

CDR3 nucleotide sequence: TGTGCCAGCAGTTACTCGAAAGCGGCGTTACACACTGAAGCTTTCTTT. The encoded protein is CASSYSKAALHTEAFF. This sequence joins TRBV6-6 and TRBJ1-1; no firm D call. From germline, CDR1 is MNHNY and CDR2 SVGAGI (reference sequence). Trimming stripped 0 bases from V and 3 bases from J, with 14 bases between. The CDR3 length is 16 residues.

V gene TRBV5-1 combines with J gene TRBJ1-5, with a possible D match to TRBD1 (5 bases). The germline V and J ends were trimmed by 7 bases and 3 bases, with 17 bases remaining between them. Germline lookup yields CDR1 SGHRS and CDR2 YFSETQ. This CDR3 is 15 amino acids long. The CDR3 protein is CASSLHGGSNQPQHF. The CDR3 region has the DNA TGCGCCAGCTCACTCCACGGGGGTTCCAATCAGCCCCAGCATTTT.

CDR3 nucleotide sequence: TGTGCCAGTAGTCACGGGAACTACGAGCAGTACTTC. Translating it yields CASSHGNYEQYF. This rearrangement joins TRBV19 to TRBJ2-7, with D perhaps TRBD2 (5 bases). CDR3 length equals 12 residues. CDR1 and CDR2 from the germline V gene are LNHDA and SQIVND (reference sequence). Deletions cut 5 bases from V and 3 bases from J, with 8 bases between.

In its sample, this clone was seen once. This rearrangement joins TRBV28 to TRBJ1-4; no definite D call. This CDR3 spans 13 amino acids. With 11 bases removed from V and 9 bases from J, the gap between germline ends came to 19 bases. Germline loops: CDR1 MDHEN, CDR2 SYDVKM. As DNA, the CDR3 is TGTGCCTCCGGAGGGTGGGTAGATCAAAAACTGTTTTTT. Its protein is CASGGWVDQKLFF.

The J gene is TRBJ1-5, the V gene TRBV18; 7 nucleotides align to TRBD1. After removal of 4 bases from V and 0 bases from J, the junction contained 15 bases not matched to a gene. The germline V gene has CDR1 KGHSH and CDR2 LQKENI. This CDR3 comprises 19 residues. The CDR3, as DNA: TGTGCCAGCTCACATAGTCCGGGACAGTTCCGAAATAGCAATCAGCCCCAGCATTTT. Translation gives CASSHSPGQFRNSNQPQHF.

V usage is TRBV24-1 and J usage is TRBJ1-1, with D unclear. The V end lost 7 bases, the J end lost 0 bases, and 17 bases lay between the germline ends. Per the germline V gene, CDR1 is KGHDR and CDR2 is SFDVKD. The CDR3 consists of 16 residues. DNA of the CDR3: TGTGCCACCAGCGAGTGGGCAATTCCCTTGAACACTGAAGCTTTCTTT. This sequence encodes CATSEWAIPLNTEAFF.

The chain has TRBV6-2 or TRBV6-3 and TRBJ1-3, with D tentatively TRBD1 (5 bases). The CDR3 runs to 16 residues. Per the germline V gene, CDR1 is MNHEY and CDR2 is SVGEGT. Trimming removed 3 bases at V and 0 bases at J, with 12 bases between. The CDR3 DNA sequence: TGTGCCAGCAGTTATTGGGGCCGGCGCTCTGGAAACACCATATATTTT. This translates into CASSYWGRRSGNTIYF.

The chain couples TRBV28 to TRBJ1-4; D uncertain. The CDR3 is 14 amino acids. V gave up 6 bases and J gave up 8 bases, with 16 bases separating them. Germline CDR1 and CDR2: MDHEN and SYDVKM. The DNA of the CDR3 is TGTGCCAGCAGCTTACAGATGATAGGGGAAAAACTGTTTTTT. Amino acid sequence: CASSLQMIGEKLFF.

The V and J genes are TRBV7-8 and TRBJ2-3; D is unresolved. Germline loops: CDR1 SGHVS, CDR2 FQNEAQ. V was trimmed by 8 bases and J by 2 bases, leaving 2 bases between them. The CDR3 is 10 residues long. In nucleotides, the CDR3 is TGTGCCAGCTCCACAGATACGCAGTATTTT. As protein: CASSTDTQYF.

The chain couples TRBV30 to TRBJ2-7; D remains ambiguous. This CDR3 spans 12 amino acids. Trimming pared 2 bases from V and 7 bases from J, leaving 12 bases between. Germline assignment: CDR1 GTSNPN and CDR2 SVGIG (reference sequence). CDR3 region: CAWSKKGREQYF. CDR3 nucleotides: TGTGCCTGGAGTAAAAAAGGTCGGGAGCAGTACTTC.